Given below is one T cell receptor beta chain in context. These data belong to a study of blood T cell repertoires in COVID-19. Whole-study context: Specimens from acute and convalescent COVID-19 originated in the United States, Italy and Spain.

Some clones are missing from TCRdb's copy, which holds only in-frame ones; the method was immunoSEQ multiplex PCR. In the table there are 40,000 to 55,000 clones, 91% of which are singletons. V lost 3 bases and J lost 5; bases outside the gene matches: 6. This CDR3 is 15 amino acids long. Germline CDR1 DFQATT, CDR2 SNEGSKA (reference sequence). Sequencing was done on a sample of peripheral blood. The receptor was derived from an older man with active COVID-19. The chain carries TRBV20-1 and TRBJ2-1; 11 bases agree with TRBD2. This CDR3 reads CSASESSGGNNEQFF. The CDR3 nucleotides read TGCAGTGCTAGTGAGTCTAGCGGGGGGAACAATGAGCAGTTCTTC.